This record concerns one T cell receptor (beta chain) sequence. What it recognizes is unknown. Isolated per sample were at least 6 million PBMCs. The CDR3 totals 13 residues. V lost 3 bases and J 3 bases, leaving 9 bases between the germline ends. This sample was included in a study of blood T cells in healthy people across ages. The study's findings and limits: No one knew whether donors had CMV, which possibly confounded expanded clonotype changes. Roughly linearly, TCR beta diversity per million T cells fell as age increased.

Next came a second PCR, run for about 7 to 12 cycles, which used a sample-barcoded 5' primer along with a J-beta primer mix. All samples gave at least 2.5 million CDR3-containing paired-end reads. TCRdb itself ran the 5' RACE reads through MiXCR, one entry per CDR3 protein. Of about 1,600,000 distinct CDR3 sequences detected, 42% appear once; the ten largest clones hold less than 8%. Sequenced: blood. The rearrangement uses TRBV12-3 or TRBV12-4 and TRBJ2-7; D gene unclear. This clonotype was obtained from a young woman in good health. CDR3 DNA sequence: TGTGCCAGCAGTTTTACTCCAAACTACGAGCAGTACTTC. Translated: CASSFTPNYEQYF.